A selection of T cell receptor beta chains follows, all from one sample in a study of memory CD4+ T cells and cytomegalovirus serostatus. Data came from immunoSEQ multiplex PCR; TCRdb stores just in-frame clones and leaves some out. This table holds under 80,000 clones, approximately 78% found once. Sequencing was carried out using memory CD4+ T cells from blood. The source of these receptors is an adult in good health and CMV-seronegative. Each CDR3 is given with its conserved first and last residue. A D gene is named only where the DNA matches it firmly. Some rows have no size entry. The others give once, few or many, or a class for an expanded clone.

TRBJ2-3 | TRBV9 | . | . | CASSVVNSGTDTQYF | TGTGCCAGCAGCGTAGTTAATAGCGGCACAGATACGCAGTATTTT
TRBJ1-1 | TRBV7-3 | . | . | CASSPGRNTEAFF | TGTGCCAGCAGCCCGGGTAGAAACACTGAAGCTTTCTTT
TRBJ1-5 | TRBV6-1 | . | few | CASSDRVGNQPQHF | TGTGCCAGCAGTGACAGGGTGGGCAATCAGCCCCAGCATTTT
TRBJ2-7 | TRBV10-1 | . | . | CASSELKGPPYEQYF | TGCGCCAGCAGTGAGTTGAAGGGGCCACCCTACGAGCAGTACTTC
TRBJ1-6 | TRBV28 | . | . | CAIQGNSPLHF | TGTGCCATCCAGGGGAATTCACCCCTCCACTTT
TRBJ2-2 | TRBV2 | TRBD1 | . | CASRPGTVNTGELFF | TGTGCCAGCAGGCCCGGGACAGTTAACACCGGGGAGCTGTTTTTT
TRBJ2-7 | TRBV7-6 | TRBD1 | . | CASSLDRGEQYF | TGTGCCAGCAGCTTAGACAGGGGAGAGCAGTACTTC
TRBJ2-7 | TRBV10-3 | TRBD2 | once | CAISDGGDLTEQYF | TGTGCCATCAGTGACGGGGGGGACCTCACCGAGCAGTACTTC
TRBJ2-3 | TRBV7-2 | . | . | CASSLGYRTTDTQYF | TGTGCCAGCAGCTTAGGATACAGGACCACAGATACGCAGTATTTT
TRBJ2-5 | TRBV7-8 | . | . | CASSGGPQETQYF | TGTGCCAGCAGTGGGGGTCCACAAGAGACCCAGTACTTC
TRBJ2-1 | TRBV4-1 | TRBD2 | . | CASSQGASGVYNEQFF | TGCGCCAGCAGCCAAGGGGCTAGCGGGGTGTACAATGAGCAGTTCTTC
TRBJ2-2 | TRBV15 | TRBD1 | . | CATSRGGQANTGELFF | TGTGCCACCAGCAGAGGTGGACAGGCGAACACCGGGGAGCTGTTTTTT
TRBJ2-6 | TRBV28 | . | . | CASRLWAANVLTF | TGTGCCAGCAGACTCTGGGCGGCCAACGTCCTGACTTTC
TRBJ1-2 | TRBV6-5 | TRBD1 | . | CASSYSDRGVYTF | TGTGCCAGCAGTTACTCGGACAGGGGAGTCTACACCTTC
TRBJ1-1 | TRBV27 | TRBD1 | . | CASSFGSGTALYEAFF | TGTGCCAGCAGTTTCGGATCCGGGACAGCTCTCTATGAAGCTTTCTTT
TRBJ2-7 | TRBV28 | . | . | CASSFAGSSYEQYF | TGTGCCAGCAGTTTTGCAGGGTCCTCCTACGAGCAGTACTTC
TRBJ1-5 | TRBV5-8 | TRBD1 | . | CASSLARDRGRGDNQPQHF | TGTGCCAGCAGCTTGGCCAGGGACAGGGGCCGAGGGGACAATCAGCCCCAGCATTTT
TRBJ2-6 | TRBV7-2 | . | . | CASSPTGRSSGANVLTF | TGTGCCAGCAGCCCCACGGGGCGGAGCTCTGGGGCCAACGTCCTGACTTTC
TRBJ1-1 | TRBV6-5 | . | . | CASSYSEQGNTEAFF | TGTGCCAGCAGTTACTCGGAGCAGGGGAACACTGAAGCTTTCTTT
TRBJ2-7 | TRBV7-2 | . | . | CASSFAGSSYEQYF | TGTGCCAGCAGCTTTGCAGGGAGCTCCTACGAGCAGTACTTC
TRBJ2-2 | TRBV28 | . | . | CASTGAGELFF | TGTGCCAGCACGGGGGCCGGGGAGCTGTTTTTT